This T cell receptor (beta chain) was found in a study of blood T cells in healthy people across ages. General study findings and limits: Donor CMV infection status was unknown, possibly confounding age-related changes in expanded clonotypes.

This clonotype was counted a few times. What it recognizes is unknown. The CDR3 contains 16 residues. V gave up 5 bases and J gave up 7 bases; unmatched junction bases: 12. CDR1 and CDR2 from the germline V gene are SGHTA and FQGNSA. Collection of roughly 9.6 milliliters of peripheral blood was performed for each donor. No fewer than 7 million PBMCs went into each sample. Primers used in a second PCR of roughly 6 to 12 cycles were a sample-barcoded 5' primer and a J-beta primer mix. Every sample gave at least 2.5 million paired-end reads containing CDR3. TCRdb itself ran the 5' RACE reads through MiXCR, one entry per CDR3 protein. The data show about 1.6 million distinct CDR3 sequences, 34% seen once.

This receptor was taken from a young woman in good health. The V call is TRBV7-2, the J call TRBJ2-1; 9 bases line up with TRBD2. The sequenced sample consisted of blood. The CDR3 DNA reads TGTGCCAGCAGCCCTCGAGGAGCGGGAGGAGGAAATGAGCAGTTCTTC. Amino acid sequence: CASSPRGAGGGNEQFF.